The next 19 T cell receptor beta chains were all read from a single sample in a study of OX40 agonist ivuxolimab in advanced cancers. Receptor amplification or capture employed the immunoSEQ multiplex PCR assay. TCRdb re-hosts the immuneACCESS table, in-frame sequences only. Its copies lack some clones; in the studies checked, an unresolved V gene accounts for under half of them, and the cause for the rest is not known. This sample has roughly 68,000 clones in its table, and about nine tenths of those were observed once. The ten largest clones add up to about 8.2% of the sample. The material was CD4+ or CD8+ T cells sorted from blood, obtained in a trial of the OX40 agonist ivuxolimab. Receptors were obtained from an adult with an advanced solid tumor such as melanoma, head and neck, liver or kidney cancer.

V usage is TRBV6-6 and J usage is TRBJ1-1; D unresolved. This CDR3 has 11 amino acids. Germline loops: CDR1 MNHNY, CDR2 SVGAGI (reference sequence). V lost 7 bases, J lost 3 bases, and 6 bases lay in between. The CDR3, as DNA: TGTGCCAGCATGCAATACACTGAAGCTTTCTTT. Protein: CASMQYTEAFF.

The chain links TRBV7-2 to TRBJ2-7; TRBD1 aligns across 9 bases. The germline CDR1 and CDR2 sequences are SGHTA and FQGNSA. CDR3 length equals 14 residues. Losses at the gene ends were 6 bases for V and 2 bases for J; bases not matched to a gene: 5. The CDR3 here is CASSSNRGPYEQYF. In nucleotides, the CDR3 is TGTGCCAGCAGTTCTAACAGGGGGCCCTACGAGCAGTACTTC.

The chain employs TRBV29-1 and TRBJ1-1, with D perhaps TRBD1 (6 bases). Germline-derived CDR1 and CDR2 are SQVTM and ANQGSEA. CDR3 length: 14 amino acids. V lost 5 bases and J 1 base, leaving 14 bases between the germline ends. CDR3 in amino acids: CSVYRDLSNTEAFF. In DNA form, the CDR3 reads TGCAGCGTTTACAGGGACCTGTCGAACACTGAAGCTTTCTTT.

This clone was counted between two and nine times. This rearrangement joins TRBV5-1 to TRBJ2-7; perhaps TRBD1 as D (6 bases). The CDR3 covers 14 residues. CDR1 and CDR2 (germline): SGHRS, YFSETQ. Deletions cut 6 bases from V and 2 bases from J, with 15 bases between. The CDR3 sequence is CASTSTGQTYEQYF. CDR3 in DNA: TGCGCCAGCACCTCAACTGGACAGACCTACGAGCAGTACTTC.

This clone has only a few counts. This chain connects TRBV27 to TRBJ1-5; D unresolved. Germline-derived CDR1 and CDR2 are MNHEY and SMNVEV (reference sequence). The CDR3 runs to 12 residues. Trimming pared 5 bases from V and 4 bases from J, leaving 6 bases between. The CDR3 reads CASSRINQPQHF. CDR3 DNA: TGTGCCAGCAGTCGGATAAATCAGCCCCAGCATTTT.

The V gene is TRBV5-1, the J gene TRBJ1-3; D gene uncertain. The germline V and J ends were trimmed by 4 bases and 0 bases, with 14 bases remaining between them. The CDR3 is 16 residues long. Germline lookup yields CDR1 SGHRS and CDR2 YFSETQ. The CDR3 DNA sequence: TGCGCCAGCAGCCCGTTAGGCGAAGCCTCTGGAAACACCATATATTTT. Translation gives CASSPLGEASGNTIYF.

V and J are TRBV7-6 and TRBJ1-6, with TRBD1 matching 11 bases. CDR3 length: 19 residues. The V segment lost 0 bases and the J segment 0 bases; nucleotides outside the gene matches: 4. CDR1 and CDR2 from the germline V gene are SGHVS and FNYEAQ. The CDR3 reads CASSLAGTGGSSYNSPLHF. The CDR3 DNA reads TGTGCCAGCAGCTTAGCTGGGACAGGGGGAAGCTCCTATAATTCACCCCTCCACTTT.

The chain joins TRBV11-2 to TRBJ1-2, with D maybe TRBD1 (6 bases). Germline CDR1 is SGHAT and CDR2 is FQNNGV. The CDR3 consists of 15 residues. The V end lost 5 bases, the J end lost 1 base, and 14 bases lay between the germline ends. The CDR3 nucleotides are TGTGCCAGCAGCCCTGACAGGAGGGGTAACTATGGCTACACCTTC. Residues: CASSPDRRGNYGYTF.

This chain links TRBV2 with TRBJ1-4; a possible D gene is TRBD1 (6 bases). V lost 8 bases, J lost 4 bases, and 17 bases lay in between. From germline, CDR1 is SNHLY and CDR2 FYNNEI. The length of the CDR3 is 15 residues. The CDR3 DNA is TGTGCCAGCGGGATCCGAGGGGGGGTTAATGAAAAACTGTTTTTT. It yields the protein CASGIRGGVNEKLFF.

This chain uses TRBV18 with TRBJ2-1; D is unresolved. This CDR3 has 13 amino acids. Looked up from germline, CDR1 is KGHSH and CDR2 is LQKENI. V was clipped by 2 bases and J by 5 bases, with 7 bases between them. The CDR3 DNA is TGTGCCAGCTCACCAAGGCAGGACAATGAGCAGTTCTTC. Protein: CASSPRQDNEQFF.

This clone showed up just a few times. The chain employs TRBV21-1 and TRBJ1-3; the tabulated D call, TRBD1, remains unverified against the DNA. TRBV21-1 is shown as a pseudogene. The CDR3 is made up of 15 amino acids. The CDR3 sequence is CASSRGGQGADTIYF. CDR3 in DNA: TGTGCCAGCAGCCGTGGAGGCCAGGGGGCTGACACCATATATTTT.

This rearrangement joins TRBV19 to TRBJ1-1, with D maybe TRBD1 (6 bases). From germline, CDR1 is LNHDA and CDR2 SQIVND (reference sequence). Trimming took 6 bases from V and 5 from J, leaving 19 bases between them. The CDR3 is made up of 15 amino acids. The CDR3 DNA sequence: TGTGCCAGTAGCCCCTGGCGGGGGCGCGGGACTGAAGCTTTCTTT. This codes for CASSPWRGRGTEAFF. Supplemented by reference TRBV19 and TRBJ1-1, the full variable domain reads DGGITQSPKYLFRKEGQNVTLSCEQNLNHDAMYWYRQDPGQGLRLIYYSQIVNDFQKGDIAEGYSVSREKKESFPLTVTSAQKNPTAFYLCASSPWRGRGTEAFFGQGTRLTVV.

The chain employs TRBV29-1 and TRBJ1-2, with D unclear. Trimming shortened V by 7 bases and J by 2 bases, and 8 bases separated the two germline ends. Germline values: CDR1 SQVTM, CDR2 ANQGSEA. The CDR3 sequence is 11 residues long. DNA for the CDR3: TGCAGCGCCGGATCGAACTATGGCTACACCTTC. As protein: CSAGSNYGYTF. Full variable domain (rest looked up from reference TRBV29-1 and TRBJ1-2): SAVISQKPSRDICQRGTSLTIQCQVDSQVTMMFWYRQQPGQSLTLIATANQGSEATYESGFVIDKFPISRPNLTFSTLTVSNMSPEDSSIYLCSAGSNYGYTFGSGTRLTVV.

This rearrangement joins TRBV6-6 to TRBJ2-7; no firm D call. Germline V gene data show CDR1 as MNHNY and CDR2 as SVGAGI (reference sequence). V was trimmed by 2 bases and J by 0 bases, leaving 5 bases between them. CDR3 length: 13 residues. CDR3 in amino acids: CASSYRVSYEQYF. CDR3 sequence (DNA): TGTGCCAGCAGTTACAGAGTCTCCTACGAGCAGTACTTC.

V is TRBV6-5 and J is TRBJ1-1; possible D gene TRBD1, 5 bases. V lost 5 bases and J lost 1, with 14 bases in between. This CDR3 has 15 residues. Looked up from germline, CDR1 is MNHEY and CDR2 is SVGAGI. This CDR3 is CASSRQGVPNTEAFF. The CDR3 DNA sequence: TGTGCCAGCAGTCGACAAGGGGTGCCGAACACTGAAGCTTTCTTT.

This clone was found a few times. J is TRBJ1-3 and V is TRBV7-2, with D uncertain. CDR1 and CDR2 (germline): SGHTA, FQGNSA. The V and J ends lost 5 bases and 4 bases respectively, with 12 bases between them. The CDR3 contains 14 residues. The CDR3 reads CASSPTLQGNTIYF. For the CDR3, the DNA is TGTGCCAGCAGCCCCACCCTACAAGGAAACACCATATATTTT.

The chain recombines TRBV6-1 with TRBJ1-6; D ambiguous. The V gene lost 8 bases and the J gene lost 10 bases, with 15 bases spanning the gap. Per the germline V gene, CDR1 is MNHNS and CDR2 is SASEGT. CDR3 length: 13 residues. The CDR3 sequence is CASRLWAGSPLHF. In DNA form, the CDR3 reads TGTGCCAGCCGCTTGTGGGCGGGGTCACCCCTCCACTTT.

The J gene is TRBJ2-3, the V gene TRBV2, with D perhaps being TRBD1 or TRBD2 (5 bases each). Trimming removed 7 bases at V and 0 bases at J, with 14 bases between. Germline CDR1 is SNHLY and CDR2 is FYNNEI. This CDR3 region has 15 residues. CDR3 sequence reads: CASNLGRASTDTQYF. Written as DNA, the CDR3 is TGTGCCAGCAATTTGGGACGGGCGAGCACAGATACGCAGTATTTT.

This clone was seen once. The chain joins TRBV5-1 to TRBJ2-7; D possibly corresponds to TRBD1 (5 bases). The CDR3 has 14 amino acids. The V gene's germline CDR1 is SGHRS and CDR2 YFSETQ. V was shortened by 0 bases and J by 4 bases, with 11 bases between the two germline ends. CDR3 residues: CASSLEAGMYEQYF. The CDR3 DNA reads TGCGCCAGCAGCTTGGAGGCAGGGATGTACGAGCAGTACTTC.